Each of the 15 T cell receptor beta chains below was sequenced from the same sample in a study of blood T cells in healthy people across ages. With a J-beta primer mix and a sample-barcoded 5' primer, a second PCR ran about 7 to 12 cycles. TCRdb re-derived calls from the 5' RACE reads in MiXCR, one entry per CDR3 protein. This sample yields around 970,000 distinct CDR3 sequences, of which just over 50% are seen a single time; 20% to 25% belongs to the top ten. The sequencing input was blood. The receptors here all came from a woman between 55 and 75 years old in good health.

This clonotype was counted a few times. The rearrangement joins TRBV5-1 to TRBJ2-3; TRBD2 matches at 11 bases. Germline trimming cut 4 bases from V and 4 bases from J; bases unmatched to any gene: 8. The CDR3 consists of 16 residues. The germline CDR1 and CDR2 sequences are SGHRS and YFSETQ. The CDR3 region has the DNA TGCGCCAGCAGCGACAAACTAGCGGGAGTCTCAGATACGCAGTATTTT. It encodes CASSDKLAGVSDTQYF.

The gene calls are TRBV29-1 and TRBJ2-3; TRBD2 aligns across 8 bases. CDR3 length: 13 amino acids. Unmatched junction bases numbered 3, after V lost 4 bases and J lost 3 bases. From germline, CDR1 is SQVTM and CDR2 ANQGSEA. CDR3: CSVAVAGTDTQYF. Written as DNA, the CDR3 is TGCAGCGTTGCGGTAGCGGGAACAGATACGCAGTATTTT.

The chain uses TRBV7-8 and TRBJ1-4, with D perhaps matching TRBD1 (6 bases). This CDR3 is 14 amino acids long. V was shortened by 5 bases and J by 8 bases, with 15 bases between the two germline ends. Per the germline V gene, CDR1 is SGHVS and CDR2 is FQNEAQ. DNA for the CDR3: TGTGCCAGCAGCGTACGGGGCAGGGGAGAAAAACTGTTTTTT. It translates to CASSVRGRGEKLFF.

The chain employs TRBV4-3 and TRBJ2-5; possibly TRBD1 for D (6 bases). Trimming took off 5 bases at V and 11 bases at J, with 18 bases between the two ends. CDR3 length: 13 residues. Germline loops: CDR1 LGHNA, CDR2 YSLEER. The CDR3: CASSSGQSNEQYF. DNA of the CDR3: TGCGCCAGCAGCTCGGGACAATCCAATGAGCAGTACTTC.

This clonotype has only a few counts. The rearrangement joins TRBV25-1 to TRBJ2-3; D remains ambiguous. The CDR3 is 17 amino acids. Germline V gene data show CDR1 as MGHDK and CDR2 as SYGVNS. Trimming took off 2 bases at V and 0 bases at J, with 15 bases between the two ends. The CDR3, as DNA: TGTGCCAGCAGTGAAGCAGACCTCTCTGCTAGCACAGATACGCAGTATTTT. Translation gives CASSEADLSASTDTQYF. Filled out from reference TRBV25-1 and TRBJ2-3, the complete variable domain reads EADIYQTPRYLVIGTGKKITLECSQTMGHDKMYWYQQDPGMELHLIHYSYGVNSTEKGDLSSESTVSRIRTEHFPLTLESARPSHTSQYLCASSEADLSASTDTQYFGPGTRLTVL.

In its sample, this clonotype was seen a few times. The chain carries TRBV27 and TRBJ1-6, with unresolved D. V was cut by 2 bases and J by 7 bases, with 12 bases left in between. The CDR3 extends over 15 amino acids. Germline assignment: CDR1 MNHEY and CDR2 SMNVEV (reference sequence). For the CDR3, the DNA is TGTGCCAGCAGTTTAAGGCCAGGAGAGAATTCACCCCTCCACTTT. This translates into CASSLRPGENSPLHF.

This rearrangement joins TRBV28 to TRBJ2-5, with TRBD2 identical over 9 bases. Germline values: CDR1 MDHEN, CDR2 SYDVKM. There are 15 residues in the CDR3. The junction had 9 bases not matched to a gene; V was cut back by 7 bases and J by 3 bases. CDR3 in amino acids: CASNDLAGSEETQYF. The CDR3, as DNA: TGTGCCAGCAATGACCTAGCGGGATCGGAAGAGACCCAGTACTTC.

CDR3 sequence (DNA): TGTGCCAGCAGCTTCGATAACACTCGAGGGGTCCATCCCCAGCATTTT. Encoded protein: CASSFDNTRGVHPQHF. This chain uses TRBV7-9 with TRBJ1-5, with D perhaps TRBD1 (5 bases). The CDR3 runs 16 residues. Looked up from germline, CDR1 is SEHNR and CDR2 is FQNEAQ (reference sequence). The V end was cut by 3 bases, the J end by 10 bases, with 22 bases between.

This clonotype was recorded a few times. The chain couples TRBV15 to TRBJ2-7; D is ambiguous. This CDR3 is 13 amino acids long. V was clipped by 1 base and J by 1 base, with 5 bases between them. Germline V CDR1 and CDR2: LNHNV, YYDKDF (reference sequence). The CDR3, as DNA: TGTGCCACCAGCAGAGCCCCATCCTACGAGCAGTACTTC. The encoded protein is CATSRAPSYEQYF.

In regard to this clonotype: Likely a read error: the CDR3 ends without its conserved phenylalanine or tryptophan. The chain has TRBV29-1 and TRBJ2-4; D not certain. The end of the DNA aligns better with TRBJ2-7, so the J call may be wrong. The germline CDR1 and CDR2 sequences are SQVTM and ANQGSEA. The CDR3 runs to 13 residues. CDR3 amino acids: CSVVKENGYEQYL. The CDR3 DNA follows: TGCAGCGTTGTGAAGGAGAATGGCTACGAGCAGTACTTA.

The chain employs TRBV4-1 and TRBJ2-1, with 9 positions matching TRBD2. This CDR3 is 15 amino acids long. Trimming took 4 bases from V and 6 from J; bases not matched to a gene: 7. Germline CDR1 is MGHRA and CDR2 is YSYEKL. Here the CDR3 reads CASSLSTSGFNEQFF. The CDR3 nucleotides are TGCGCCAGCAGCCTCTCGACTAGCGGTTTCAATGAGCAGTTCTTC.

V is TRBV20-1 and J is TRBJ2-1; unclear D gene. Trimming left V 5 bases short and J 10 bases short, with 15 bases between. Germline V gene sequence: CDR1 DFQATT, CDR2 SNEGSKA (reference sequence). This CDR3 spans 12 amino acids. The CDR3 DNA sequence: TGCAGTGCTCAGGCCGCGGTCGTGGAGCAGTTCTTC. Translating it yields CSAQAAVVEQFF.

The CDR3 here is CASSLGGQGGNQPQHF. The CDR3 DNA is TGTGCCAGCAGCTTAGGGGGACAGGGCGGCAATCAGCCCCAGCATTTT. V usage is TRBV7-9 and J usage is TRBJ1-5; 9 bases line up with TRBD1. Trimming took 1 base from V and 2 from J; bases not matched to a gene: 3. The germline gives CDR1 SEHNR, CDR2 FQNEAQ (reference sequence). CDR3 size: 16 residues.

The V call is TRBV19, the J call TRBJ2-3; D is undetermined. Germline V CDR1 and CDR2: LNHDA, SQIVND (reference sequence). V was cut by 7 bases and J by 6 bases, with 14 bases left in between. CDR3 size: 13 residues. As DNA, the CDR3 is TGTGCCAGTAAGACGCGGAACACGGATACGCAGTATTTT. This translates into CASKTRNTDTQYF. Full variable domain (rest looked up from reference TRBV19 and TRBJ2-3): DGGITQSPKYLFRKEGQNVTLSCEQNLNHDAMYWYRQDPGQGLRLIYYSQIVNDFQKGDIAEGYSVSREKKESFPLTVTSAQKNPTAFYLCASKTRNTDTQYFGPGTRLTVL.

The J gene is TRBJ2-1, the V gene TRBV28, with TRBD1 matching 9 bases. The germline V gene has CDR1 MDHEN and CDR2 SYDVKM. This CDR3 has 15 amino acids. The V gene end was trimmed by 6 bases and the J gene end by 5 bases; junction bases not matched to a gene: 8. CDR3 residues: CASRTPGQGNNEQFF. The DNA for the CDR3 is TGTGCCAGCAGAACTCCGGGACAGGGTAACAATGAGCAGTTCTTC. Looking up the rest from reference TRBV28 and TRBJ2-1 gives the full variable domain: DVKVTQSSRYLVKRTGEKVFLECVQDMDHENMFWYRQDPGLGLRLIYFSYDVKMKEKGDIPEGYSVSREKKERFSLILESASTNQTSMYLCASRTPGQGNNEQFFGPGTRLTVL.